These 19 T cell receptor beta chains originate from one sample sequenced in a study of molecular identifiers for immune sequencing clone quantification. TCRdb reanalysed the PCR reads using MiXCR and keeps one entry per CDR3 protein. The data show approximately 60,000 distinct CDR3 sequences, roughly a fifth seen once. Sequencing was performed on naive CD8+ T cells from blood, with Jurkat cell RNA spiked in. Subset noted: FACS-sorted CD8+CD4-CCR7+CD45RA+ naive T cells. The receptor set was obtained from a human donor in good health. Some libraries in this study had Jurkat cell RNA spiked in.

Ten or more counts support this clonotype. This chain uses TRBV7-6 with TRBJ2-5, with 15 bases fitting TRBD2. Trimming cost V 7 bases and J 12 bases; bases outside gene matches: 21. Germline V gives CDR1 SGHVS, CDR2 FNYEAQ. The CDR3 is 18 amino acids. DNA of the CDR3: TGTGCCAGCACCATAGAGGTCGGACTAGCGGGAGGGCCTGCCCAGAAGTACTTC. Translated: CASTIEVGLAGGPAQKYF.

The chain's CDR3 is CASSHQGIGQPQHF. In DNA, the CDR3 is TGCGCCAGCAGCCACCAGGGGATAGGGCAGCCCCAGCATTTT. The V call is TRBV4-1, the J call TRBJ1-5, with a possible D match to TRBD1 (6 bases). Trimming removed 3 bases at V and 7 bases at J, with 13 bases between. The CDR3 covers 14 residues. Germline values: CDR1 MGHRA, CDR2 YSYEKL.

The CDR3 DNA reads as TGTGCCAGCAGCACAGGGTTAGCGGGCTACACCTTC. Its protein is CASSTGLAGYTF. The rearrangement links TRBV11-2 to TRBJ1-2; maybe TRBD1 (6 bases). This CDR3 spans 12 amino acids. Germline assignment: CDR1 SGHAT and CDR2 FQNNGV. V dropped 5 bases and J dropped 8 bases, with 12 bases sitting between them.

This clonotype was detected ten times or more. The chain uses TRBV5-4 and TRBJ2-1; TRBD2 matches at 11 bases. This CDR3 has 15 amino acids. Germline V CDR1 and CDR2: SGHNT, YYREEE (reference sequence). V lost 2 bases to trimming and J lost 6 bases; unmatched junction nucleotides: 4. The CDR3 DNA reads as TGTGCCAGCAGCTTTAGCGGGAGGGCCGTCAATGAGCAGTTCTTC. Its protein is CASSFSGRAVNEQFF.

This clonotype was seen at least ten times. V gene TRBV4-1 combines with J gene TRBJ2-7, with 9 bases that match TRBD2. CDR1 and CDR2 (germline): MGHRA, YSYEKL. CDR3 length: 14 residues. The V gene end was trimmed by 1 base and the J gene end by 4 bases; junction bases not matched to a gene: 2. Written as DNA, the CDR3 is TGCGCCAGCAGCCAAGCAGCGGGGGGATACGAGCAGTACTTC. Protein sequence: CASSQAAGGYEQYF.

This clonotype has a count of ten or more. The chain joins TRBV27 to TRBJ2-7; D is unresolved. The length of the CDR3 is 14 residues. Germline V gene data show CDR1 as MNHEY and CDR2 as SMNVEV (reference sequence). V lost 2 bases, J lost 1 base, and 9 bases lay in between. The CDR3 coding sequence is TGTGCCAGCAGTTTAATCGACCCGTCCTACGAGCAGTACTTC. Translation gives CASSLIDPSYEQYF.

This clonotype was detected ten times or more. The rearrangement joins TRBV7-9 to TRBJ2-7; a possible D gene is TRBD1 (6 bases). With 5 bases removed from V and 3 bases from J, the gap between germline ends came to 17 bases. The CDR3 covers 15 residues. CDR1 and CDR2 (germline): SEHNR, FQNEAQ (reference sequence). The CDR3 region has the DNA TGTGCCAGCAGCCCTCTCGTGGGGGCCGTCTACGAGCAGTACTTC. This sequence encodes CASSPLVGAVYEQYF.

This clonotype has only a few counts. The rearrangement uses TRBV20-1 and TRBJ2-3, with D possibly matching TRBD1 (6 bases). Germline V gene sequence: CDR1 DFQATT, CDR2 SNEGSKA (reference sequence). V lost 3 bases, J lost 1 base, and 11 bases lay in between. CDR3 size: 14 residues. The CDR3 here is CSASGRGGTDTQYF. In DNA, the CDR3 is TGCAGTGCTAGTGGCAGGGGAGGCACAGATACGCAGTATTTT.

This clonotype has a count of ten or more. The rearrangement uses TRBV7-8 and TRBJ2-3; 8 nucleotides align to TRBD2. The CDR3 consists of 18 residues. Germline-derived CDR1 and CDR2 are SGHVS and FQNEAQ. The V gene end was trimmed by 1 base and the J gene end by 3 bases; junction bases not matched to a gene: 12. CDR3 DNA sequence: TGTGCCAGCAGCTTAGTCCGACTAGCGACTCCAAGTACAGATACGCAGTATTTT. Encoded protein: CASSLVRLATPSTDTQYF.

Note on this clonotype: A read error may be the cause here, since a much bigger clone is one base away. No conserved phenylalanine or tryptophan ends this CDR3, so it is likely a read error. This rearrangement joins TRBV20-1 to TRBJ2-1; D is tentatively TRBD1 or TRBD2 (6 bases each). In germline, CDR1 is DFQATT, CDR2 SNEGSKA (reference sequence). V gave up 6 bases and J gave up 5 bases, with 14 bases separating them. This CDR3 is 13 amino acids long. In nucleotides, the CDR3 is TGCAGTGCGTGGAGGGACACAAACAATGAGCAGTTCTCC. It yields the protein CSAWRDTNNEQFS.

In this sample, this clonotype turned up once. This may be a read error: a much more frequent sequence differs by one nucleotide. V is TRBV29-1 and J is TRBJ1-2; D is possibly TRBD1 (5 bases). The CDR3 is 11 amino acids. Trimming shortened V by 2 bases and J by 6 bases, and 7 bases separated the two germline ends. The V gene's germline CDR1 is SQVTM and CDR2 ANQGSEA. The CDR3 region has the DNA TGCAGCGTTGAAAAAGGGGATGGCTACACCTTC. Translated: CSVEKGDGYTF.

In this sample, this clonotype turned up a few times. The genes are TRBV7-9 and TRBJ2-7; 14 bases are shared with TRBD2. Germline CDR1 SEHNR, CDR2 FQNEAQ (reference sequence). The CDR3 spans 16 residues. The J segment lost 4 bases and the V segment lost 5 bases, leaving 7 bases of the junction unmatched. The CDR3 region has the DNA TGTGCCAGCAGCCGACCGGGACTAGCGGGAGTGTACGAGCAGTACTTC. This sequence encodes CASSRPGLAGVYEQYF.

This clonotype was recorded many times. Here the CDR3 reads CASSYFGPSYEQYF. CDR3 DNA sequence: TGTGCCAGCAGTTACTTCGGGCCCTCCTACGAGCAGTACTTC. This chain joins TRBV6-2 or TRBV6-3 and TRBJ2-7; D unclear. The CDR3 extends over 14 amino acids. Trimming took 1 base from V and 0 from J, leaving 7 bases between them. CDR1 is MNHEY, CDR2 SVGEGT, per germline.

This clonotype was detected ten times or more. The rearrangement joins TRBV29-1 to TRBJ2-7, with 10 positions matching TRBD2. This CDR3 comprises 15 residues. Trimming took 4 bases from V and 3 from J; bases not matched to a gene: 9. Looked up from germline, CDR1 is SQVTM and CDR2 is ANQGSEA. In DNA, the CDR3 is TGCAGCGTTGTAATCAGCGGGAGGGAGCTCTACGAGCAGTACTTC. Protein: CSVVISGRELYEQYF.

This clonotype was picked up many times. The chain combines TRBV6-5 with TRBJ2-4; D gene uncertain. V lost 2 bases and J lost 2, with 7 bases in between. The CDR3 extends over 14 amino acids. CDR1 is MNHEY and CDR2 is SVGAGI in the germline V gene. The CDR3 nucleotides are TGTGCCAGCAGTTACAAGGGCTCCAAAAACATTCAGTACTTC. It specifies CASSYKGSKNIQYF.

Only a few counts were recorded for this clonotype. This could be a read error, since a much larger clone is one nucleotide away. The chain couples TRBV27 to TRBJ2-2; TRBD2 matches 15 bases. The CDR3 is 18 residues long. Germline V lookup: CDR1 MNHEY, CDR2 SMNVEV (reference sequence). CDR3 sequence: CANSLLGLAGGPGGELFF. The CDR3 DNA reads as TGTGCCAACAGTCTCCTAGGACTAGCGGGAGGGCCCGGCGGGGAGCTGTTTTTT.

There are many counts of this clonotype. V usage is TRBV12-3 or TRBV12-4 and J usage is TRBJ2-5; D perhaps matches TRBD1 (5 bases). The CDR3 is 14 residues long. V lost 3 bases to trimming and J lost 5 bases, with 13 bases between them. The CDR3 DNA is TGTGCCAGCAGTTTTTTCCAGGGTCAGGAGACCCAGTACTTC. Residues: CASSFFQGQETQYF.

This clonotype was recorded at least ten times. The rearrangement links TRBV27 to TRBJ2-1, with 11 bases lining up with TRBD2. V lost 3 bases, J lost 9 bases, and 10 bases stayed unmatched. This CDR3 has 16 residues. Germline CDR1 is MNHEY and CDR2 is SMNVEV (reference sequence). The CDR3 DNA reads as TGTGCCAGCAGTTTTGGTCTAGCGGGAGGAGGCGGTGAGCAGTTCTTC. As protein: CASSFGLAGGGGEQFF.

Worth noting for this clonotype: Given the absence of the conserved phenylalanine or tryptophan at the CDR3 end, a read error is likely. This chain connects TRBV28 to TRBJ2-5; D remains unclear. The CDR3 extends over 13 amino acids. V lost 6 bases, J lost 3 bases, and 11 bases lay in between. Per the germline V gene, CDR1 is MDHEN and CDR2 is SYDVKM. The CDR3 DNA reads as TGTGCCAGCAGGCCCCAGGTAGAAGAGACCCAGTACTCC. It codes for CASRPQVEETQYS.